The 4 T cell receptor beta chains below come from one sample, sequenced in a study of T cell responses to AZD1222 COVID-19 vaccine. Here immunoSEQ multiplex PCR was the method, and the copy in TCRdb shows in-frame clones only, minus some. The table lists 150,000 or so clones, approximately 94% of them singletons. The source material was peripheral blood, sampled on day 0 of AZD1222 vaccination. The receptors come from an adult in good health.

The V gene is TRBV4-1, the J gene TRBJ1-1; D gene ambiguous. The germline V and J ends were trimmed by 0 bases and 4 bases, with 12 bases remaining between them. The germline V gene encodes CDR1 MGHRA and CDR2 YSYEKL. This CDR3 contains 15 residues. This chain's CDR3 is CASSQDPVGSTEAFF. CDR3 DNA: TGCGCCAGCAGCCAAGACCCTGTTGGGAGCACTGAAGCTTTCTTT.

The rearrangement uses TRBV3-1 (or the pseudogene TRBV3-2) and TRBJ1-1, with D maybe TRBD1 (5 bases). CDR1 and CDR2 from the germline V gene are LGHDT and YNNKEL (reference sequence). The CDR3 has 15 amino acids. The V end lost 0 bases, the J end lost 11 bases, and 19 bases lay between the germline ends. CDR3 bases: TGTGCCAGCAGCCAAGAGGGGGGACGGAACGTTCGGGCTTTCTTT. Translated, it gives CASSQEGGRNVRAFF.

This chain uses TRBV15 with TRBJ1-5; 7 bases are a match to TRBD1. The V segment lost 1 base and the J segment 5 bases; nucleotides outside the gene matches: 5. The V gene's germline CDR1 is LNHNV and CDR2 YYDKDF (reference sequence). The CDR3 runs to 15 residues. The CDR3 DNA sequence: TGTGCCACCAGCAGAGGCGACAGGGTCCATCAGCCCCAGCATTTT. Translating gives CATSRGDRVHQPQHF.

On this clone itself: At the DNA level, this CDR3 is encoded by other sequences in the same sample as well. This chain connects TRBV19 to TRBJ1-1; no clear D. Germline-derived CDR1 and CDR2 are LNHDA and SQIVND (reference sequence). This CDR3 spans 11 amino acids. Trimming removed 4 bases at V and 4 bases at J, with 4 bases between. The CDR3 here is CASSRGTEAFF. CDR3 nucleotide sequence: TGTGCCAGTAGTAGAGGCACTGAAGCTTTCTTT.